This TCR beta chain comes out of a study of cytomegalovirus exposure and HLA in healthy donors. Researchers ran the PCR with 60 Vbeta and 13 Jbeta primers. The protocol was immunoSEQ multiplex PCR, while the TCRdb copy is restricted to in-frame clones and leaves out a portion. This sample has 150,000 to 200,000 clones, with roughly 84% found just once. Sequencing was carried out using PBMCs. The origin of this receptor is a girl under three years old in good health and CMV-seronegative.

CDR3 region: CPFRSGYNEQFF. The CDR3 bases are TGCCCCTTCAGGTCCGGATACAATGAGCAGTTCTTC. This chain uses TRBV1 with TRBJ2-1; no DNA check was done on the table's D call, TRBD1. TRBV1 is a pseudogene segment. This CDR3 comprises 12 residues.